The present TCR beta chain was sequenced within a study of blood T cell repertoires in COVID-19. The overall study: Samples came from the United States, Italy and Spain, spanning acute and convalescent COVID-19. Sample material is recorded as cDNA or gDNA derived from T cells, B-cell-depleted T cells, or PBMCs.

Trimming took off 7 bases at V and 4 bases at J, with 18 bases between the two ends. This CDR3 contains 15 residues. Germline lookup yields CDR1 MDHEN and CDR2 SYDVKM. Here immunoSEQ multiplex PCR was the method, and the copy in TCRdb shows in-frame clones only, minus some. Of 200,000 to 250,000 clones in the sample, around 84% were seen once. Sequencing was carried out using peripheral blood. The clonotype was recovered from a man aged 25 to 45 with active or convalescent COVID-19. The J gene is TRBJ2-3, the V gene TRBV28; tentatively, D is TRBD1 or TRBD2 (5 bases each). CDR3 DNA sequence: TGTGCCAGCAATTCATGGGGGAGTGTGTCAGATACGCAGTATTTT. It specifies CASNSWGSVSDTQYF. The variable domain in full, with the rest retrieved from reference TRBV28 and TRBJ2-3, is DVKVTQSSRYLVKRTGEKVFLECVQDMDHENMFWYRQDPGLGLRLIYFSYDVKMKEKGDIPEGYSVSREKKERFSLILESASTNQTSMYLCASNSWGSVSDTQYFGPGTRLTVL.